These T cell receptor beta chains were read from a single sample in a study of STAT5B mutations in CD4+ large granular lymphocyte leukemia. Clones were sequenced by immunoSEQ multiplex PCR, and TCRdb holds only the in-frame ones, with some missing. This sample has tens of thousands of clones; about 81% occur once, and the top ten carry 0.3% to 0.45%. The sample comprised CD4+ T cells from blood buffy coats. Every receptor here comes from a human donor in good health. Both conserved end residues are part of each CDR3. The D gene is left open where the match is weak. Some rows mark clone size as missing; the rest say once, few, many or name a class of expanded clone.

NA	TRBJ2-2	TRBV4-3	NA	TGCGCCAGCAGGGCCGCGAACACCGGGGAGCTGTTTTTT	CASRAANTGELFF
NA	TRBJ1-4	TRBV23-1	NA	TGCGCCAGCAGACTCACCTTAGGGCAGGATCGTGAAAAACTGTTTTTT	CASRLTLGQDREKLFF
TRBD1	TRBJ1-4	TRBV19	NA	TGTGCCAGTAGTTCTACCGGAGGGACAGGGAATGAAAAACTGTTTTTT	CASSSTGGTGNEKLFF
NA	TRBJ2-5	TRBV29-1	once	TGCAGCGCCGCAACCAGGGGTAGGGAGACCCAGTACTTC	CSAATRGRETQYF
TRBD1	TRBJ1-2	TRBV7-3	NA	TGTGCCAGCAGCCCCGGGACAGAGGAAATCTATGGCTACACCTTC	CASSPGTEEIYGYTF
NA	TRBJ1-1	TRBV6-5	once	TGTGCCAGCAGCAATACAGGGAACGCCGAAGCTTTCTTT	CASSNTGNAEAFF
NA	TRBJ2-2	TRBV5-1	NA	TGCGCCAGCAGCTTGATAGACAACGGGGAGCTGTTTTTT	CASSLIDNGELFF
NA	TRBJ2-7	TRBV27	NA	TGTGCCAGCAGTTTAACAGGGTTTAACGAGCAGTACTTC	CASSLTGFNEQYF
NA	TRBJ1-5	TRBV5-5	NA	TGTGCCAGCAGCCAGTCGACCGGGGGGAGCAATCAGCCCCAGCATTTT	CASSQSTGGSNQPQHF
NA	TRBJ2-3	TRBV9	NA	TGTGCCAGCAGCGAAGGTGGCGGGAACCCCACAGATACGCAGTATTTT	CASSEGGGNPTDTQYF
NA	TRBJ2-3	TRBV2	NA	TGTGCCAGTAGCCGGTCCTTAGGAGATACGCAGTATTTT	CASSRSLGDTQYF
TRBD2	TRBJ2-7	TRBV7-2	NA	TGTGCCAGCAGCCGATCTAGGACTAGCGGGAGTAAGGTGCACTTC	CASSRSRTSGSKVHF
TRBD2	TRBJ2-7	TRBV4-2	NA	TGTGCCAGCAGCCAAGTATCTAGCGGGGAGACCTACGAGCAGTACTTC	CASSQVSSGETYEQYF
TRBD1	TRBJ2-5	TRBV30	NA	TGTGCCCGTGCAGGGGGCTTGGAGACCCAGTACTTC	CARAGGLETQYF
NA	TRBJ1-3	TRBV30	NA	TGTGCCTGGAGTGTACTCTCTGGAAACACCATATATTTT	CAWSVLSGNTIYF
NA	TRBJ2-7	TRBV6-5	NA	TGTGCCAGCAGGGGGGACACAAGCTACGAGCAGTACTTC	CASRGDTSYEQYF
NA	TRBJ2-7	TRBV7-9	NA	TGTGCCAGCAGCTTGTCGGGGACTGGTTACTACGAGCAGTACTTC	CASSLSGTGYYEQYF
TRBD1	TRBJ1-1	TRBV18	NA	TGTGCCAGCTCACACGATCGACAGGGTGAAGCTTTCTTT	CASSHDRQGEAFF
TRBD1	TRBJ1-2	TRBV27	few	TGTGCCAGCAGTGCAGACACGACAGGGGGCGAGCGTGGCTACACCTTC	CASSADTTGGERGYTF
TRBD1	TRBJ1-1	TRBV7-9	NA	TGTGCCAGCAGCTCCTTGGACAGGGGTGCTTTCTTT	CASSSLDRGAFF
NA	TRBJ1-2	TRBV5-6	NA	TGTGCCAGCAGCTTGTTGGGGCGCTGGGATTATGGCTACACCTTC	CASSLLGRWDYGYTF
TRBD1	TRBJ1-2	TRBV29-1	NA	TGCAGCGTGACCCTTCGACAGGGAGACAGAGATGGCTACACCTTC	CSVTLRQGDRDGYTF